A selection of T cell receptor beta chains follows, all from one sample in a study of identical twins. TCRdb recomputed calls from the 5' RACE reads with MiXCR, one row per CDR3 protein. The sample yields roughly 690,000 distinct CDR3 sequences, around 20% seen once. Another study also made use of these data, one on T cells expressing NK-cell markers.

The sample comprised PBMCs. The source of these receptors is a woman between 18 and 29 years old in good health. CDR3s include the opening cysteine and the closing phenylalanine or tryptophan. D genes are given only for firm matches. Clone size, where shown, is once, few, many, or a class for clones that have expanded.

J	size	V	D	CDR3	DNA
TRBJ2-7	few	TRBV6-5	TRBD2	CASSYSTRLAGRYEQYF	TGTGCCAGCAGTTACTCGACGCGACTAGCGGGCCGCTACGAGCAGTACTTC
TRBJ2-2	few	TRBV29-1	TRBD1	CSVEDRDRDTGELFF	TGCAGCGTTGAAGATCGAGACAGGGACACCGGGGAGCTGTTTTTT
TRBJ1-1	few	TRBV20-1	TRBD1	CSAGPGQGVSEAFF	TGCAGTGCTGGACCGGGACAGGGGGTAAGTGAAGCTTTCTTT
TRBJ1-2	few	TRBV12-3/TRBV12-4	-	CASGRWDGYTF	TGTGCCAGCGGGCGGTGGGATGGCTACACCTTC
TRBJ1-2	many	TRBV29-1	-	CSPEYGYTF	TGCAGCCCGGAGTATGGCTACACCTTC
TRBJ2-1	few	TRBV4-3	-	CASSQVVRDSEQFF	TGCGCCAGCAGCCAAGTGGTGCGGGACAGCGAGCAGTTCTTC
TRBJ2-1	few	TRBV18	-	CASSPPSNEQFF	TGTGCCAGCTCACCACCGAGCAATGAGCAGTTCTTC
TRBJ2-7	-	TRBV10-3	TRBD1	CAITPTGMNEQYF	TGTGCCATCACCCCGACAGGGATGAACGAGCAGTACTTC
TRBJ1-5	-	TRBV5-1	-	CASSLGPGDTWGQPQHF	TGCGCCAGCAGCTTAGGACCTGGGGACACTTGGGGGCAGCCCCAGCATTTT
TRBJ2-7	many	TRBV29-1	TRBD1	CSARGTGRIGYEQYF	TGCAGCGCCCGCGGGACAGGGCGAATAGGCTACGAGCAGTACTTC
TRBJ2-3	-	TRBV20-1	-	CSAAPGPRTDTQYF	TGCAGTGCTGCTCCGGGACCACGCACAGATACGCAGTATTTT
TRBJ2-3	few	TRBV4-3	TRBD2	CASSQETGTSGRFYTDTQYF	TGCGCCAGCAGCCAAGAGACCGGGACTAGCGGGAGATTTTATACAGATACGCAGTATTTT
TRBJ2-3	-	TRBV4-3	-	CASSQNPGRGDTQYF	TGCGCCAGCAGCCAAAATCCTGGGCGCGGAGATACGCAGTATTTT
TRBJ1-2	many	TRBV12-3/TRBV12-4	-	CASSWTDWSGYTF	TGTGCCAGCAGTTGGACCGATTGGAGTGGCTACACCTTC
TRBJ2-1	-	TRBV6-2/TRBV6-3	-	CASSPRRHEQFF	TGTGCCAGCAGTCCACGACGCCATGAGCAGTTCTTC
TRBJ2-7	-	TRBV20-1	-	CSARAPLSEQYF	TGCAGTGCTAGAGCCCCCCTGAGCGAGCAGTACTTC
TRBJ1-2	few	TRBV6-5	-	CASSYSKPLRGDGYTF	TGTGCCAGCAGTTACTCGAAACCCCTCCGAGGTGATGGCTACACCTTC
TRBJ2-7	few	TRBV20-1	TRBD1	CSARPLDRGVYEQYF	TGCAGTGCTAGACCCTTGGACAGGGGAGTCTACGAGCAGTACTTC
TRBJ2-1	many	TRBV4-3	TRBD1	CASSHTDRANNEQFF	TGCGCCAGCAGCCATACCGACAGGGCAAACAATGAGCAGTTCTTC
TRBJ1-4	many	TRBV7-8	-	CASSLAVTGTNEKLFF	TGTGCCAGCAGCTTAGCCGTCACTGGCACTAATGAAAAACTGTTTTTT
TRBJ2-7	-	TRBV20-1	-	CSATGRTQTYEQYF	TGCAGTGCCACCGGGCGTACCCAGACCTACGAGCAGTACTTC
TRBJ2-1	-	TRBV19	TRBD2	CASTRGTSGHNEQFF	TGTGCCAGTACGCGCGGGACTAGCGGGCACAATGAGCAGTTCTTC
TRBJ2-1	many	TRBV12-3/TRBV12-4	-	CASNTYNEQFF	TGTGCCAGCAATACCTACAATGAGCAGTTCTTC
TRBJ1-2	few	TRBV29-1	-	CSVSTGVYGYTF	TGCAGCGTTTCCACAGGCGTCTATGGCTACACCTTC
TRBJ1-1	-	TRBV11-3	-	CASSLADRADTEAFF	TGTGCCAGCAGCTTAGCGGACCGGGCTGACACTGAAGCTTTCTTT
TRBJ2-3	-	TRBV12-3/TRBV12-4	-	CASSLANQRTDTQYF	TGTGCCAGCAGTCTGGCCAACCAACGCACAGATACGCAGTATTTT
TRBJ1-1	few	TRBV6-1	-	CASTSLGVNTEAFF	TGTGCCAGCACGTCTCTGGGGGTAAACACTGAAGCTTTCTTT
TRBJ1-5	few	TRBV3-1	TRBD1	CASSQWDRVGNQPQHF	TGTGCCAGCAGCCAGTGGGACAGGGTTGGTAATCAGCCCCAGCATTTT
TRBJ1-5	-	TRBV6-1	TRBD1	CASNGAGGWPQHF	TGTGCCAGCAACGGGGCAGGGGGTTGGCCCCAGCATTTT
TRBJ2-3	-	TRBV5-1	-	CASSLAVAGRQDTQYF	TGCGCCAGCAGCTTGGCCGTCGCGGGTCGGCAGGATACGCAGTATTTT
TRBJ1-1	-	TRBV6-1	-	CAILKGGQNTEAFF	TGTGCCATACTGAAGGGAGGGCAGAACACTGAAGCTTTCTTT
TRBJ1-1	few	TRBV21-1	-	CASSKWHLNTEAFF	TGTGCCAGCAGCAAGTGGCACCTGAACACTGAAGCTTTCTTT
TRBJ2-3	many	TRBV7-8	-	CASSLATSRGHTQYF	TGTGCCAGCAGCTTAGCAACGTCTAGAGGTCATACGCAGTATTTT
TRBJ2-1	-	TRBV10-3	-	CAIGDNEQFF	TGTGCCATCGGGGACAATGAGCAGTTCTTC
TRBJ2-3	-	TRBV27	-	CASSLVRLDGTDTQYF	TGTGCCAGCAGTTTGGTTCGACTAGACGGCACAGATACGCAGTATTTT
TRBJ2-1	many	TRBV12-3/TRBV12-4	-	CASSFRRSGNEQFF	TGTGCCAGCAGTTTCAGACGGTCCGGCAATGAGCAGTTCTTC
TRBJ2-7	many	TRBV7-2	-	CASSFFSAYEQYF	TGTGCCAGCAGCTTTTTCTCTGCCTACGAGCAGTACTTC
TRBJ2-5	-	TRBV7-9	-	CASSHPGETQYF	TGTGCCAGCAGTCACCCTGGGGAGACCCAGTACTTC
TRBJ1-1	few	TRBV6-1	-	CASRRGSVQGTEAFF	TGTGCCAGCAGACGGGGGTCGGTCCAGGGCACTGAAGCTTTCTTT
TRBJ2-7	few	TRBV11-2	TRBD2	CASSLHPLAGGSSYEQYF	TGTGCCAGCAGCCTACACCCCTTAGCGGGAGGGAGCTCCTACGAGCAGTACTTC
TRBJ2-3	-	TRBV11-2	TRBD2	CASSLGTSTPDTQYF	TGTGCCAGCAGCTTAGGGACTAGCACACCAGATACGCAGTATTTT
TRBJ2-7	-	TRBV29-1	TRBD2	CSVIRDYPSYEQYF	TGCAGCGTTATACGGGACTATCCCTCCTACGAGCAGTACTTC
TRBJ2-5	few	TRBV7-2	-	CASSMDLREWETQYF	TGTGCCAGCAGCATGGATCTCCGAGAATGGGAGACCCAGTACTTC
TRBJ2-5	few	TRBV29-1	TRBD1	CSTQGAEETQYF	TGCAGCACACAGGGGGCGGAGGAGACCCAGTACTTC
TRBJ2-1	-	TRBV5-1	TRBD1	CASSSGTGANEQFF	TGCGCCAGCAGCTCCGGGACAGGGGCCAATGAGCAGTTCTTC
TRBJ2-4	-	TRBV12-3/TRBV12-4	-	CASGAGSKNIQYF	TGTGCCAGCGGCGCAGGCAGCAAAAACATTCAGTACTTC
TRBJ2-3	-	TRBV5-1	TRBD2	CASSTGLAAGTDTQYF	TGCGCCAGCAGCACGGGACTAGCGGCAGGCACAGATACGCAGTATTTT
TRBJ2-7	few	TRBV20-1	-	CSASDRTNWPEQYF	TGCAGTGCTTCTGACAGGACCAACTGGCCCGAGCAGTACTTC
TRBJ1-2	-	TRBV12-3/TRBV12-4	-	CATKYPFIGGYTF	TGTGCCACCAAGTACCCGTTTATAGGTGGCTACACCTTC
TRBJ1-1	-	TRBV12-3/TRBV12-4	TRBD1	CASNAPLTGGNTEAFF	TGTGCCAGCAACGCCCCTTTGACAGGGGGAAACACTGAAGCTTTCTTT
TRBJ2-2	many	TRBV12-3/TRBV12-4	-	CASSLMFVDGELFF	TGTGCCAGCAGTTTAATGTTCGTCGACGGGGAGCTGTTTTTT
TRBJ1-2	few	TRBV20-1	TRBD1	CSVLDRANGYTF	TGCAGTGTCCTGGACAGGGCTAATGGCTACACCTTC